One sample yielded the 5 T cell receptor beta chains listed below, sequenced in a study of technical replicates of blood from a handful of donors. Libraries were prepared by immunoSEQ multiplex PCR; TCRdb keeps only in-frame clonotypes and omits some of them. Among roughly 76,000 clones listed, roughly 85% were seen once. The sample comprised PBMCs. The receptors were sampled from a human donor in good health. Some clones in this sample may be carry-over from other donors' samples.

This chain links TRBV5-1 with TRBJ2-7; the D gene is possibly TRBD1 (7 bases). The length of the CDR3 is 14 residues. V lost 4 bases and J lost 7, with 18 bases in between. Germline CDR1 reads SGHRS; CDR2 reads YFSETQ. The CDR3 region has the DNA TGCGCCAGCAGCAGGAGGGGGCAAGGCACGGAGCAGTACTTC. As protein: CASSRRGQGTEQYF.

The chain links TRBV2 to TRBJ1-3; D ambiguous. V lost 6 bases to trimming and J lost 0 bases, with 6 bases between them. The CDR3 consists of 13 residues. Per the germline V gene, CDR1 is SNHLY and CDR2 is FYNNEI. CDR3 sequence reads: CASRQTSGNTIYF. For the CDR3, the DNA is TGTGCCAGCAGACAGACCTCTGGAAACACCATATATTTT. Drawing the rest from reference TRBV2 and TRBJ1-3, the complete variable domain is EPEVTQTPSHQVTQMGQEVILRCVPISNHLYFYWYRQILGQKVEFLVSFYNNEISEKSEIFDDQFSVERPDGSNFTLKIRSTKLEDSAMYFCASRQTSGNTIYFGEGSWLTVV.

This clone was counted a few times. This chain uses TRBV11-1 with TRBJ2-2; D might be TRBD2 (6 bases). Trimming left V 6 bases short and J 6 bases short, with 14 bases between. CDR1 and CDR2 (germline): SGHAT, FQDESV (reference sequence). The CDR3 spans 14 residues. CDR3 in DNA: TGTGCCAGCAGTCGTAGGAGGGCACCCGGGGAGCTGTTTTTT. Its protein product is CASSRRRAPGELFF.

CDR3 in DNA: TGCGCCAGCAGAAATGGACTAGCGGGGAGTACCGGGGAGCTGTTTTTT. Protein sequence: CASRNGLAGSTGELFF. This chain connects TRBV5-1 to TRBJ2-2, with TRBD2 identical over 12 bases. V trimming: 5 bases; J trimming: 5 bases; junction bases outside the gene matches: 7. Germline V gives CDR1 SGHRS, CDR2 YFSETQ. This CDR3 has 16 amino acids.

The chain is built from TRBV7-9 and TRBJ1-2, with TRBD1 identical over 8 bases. The V gene end was trimmed by 5 bases and the J gene end by 4 bases; junction bases not matched to a gene: 9. CDR1 SEHNR and CDR2 FQNEAQ come from the germline V gene (reference sequence). This CDR3 has 15 residues. The CDR3 here is CASSPTTTGVYGYTF. The DNA for the CDR3 is TGTGCCAGCAGCCCCACCACGACAGGGGTCTATGGCTACACCTTC.